The rows below give T cell receptor beta chains drawn from one sample of a study of cytomegalovirus exposure and HLA in healthy donors. Measured with immunoSEQ multiplex PCR; TCRdb has only the in-frame clones, and not every one. The sample contains fewer than 250,000 clones, 80% to 85% of which appear only once. The sequenced material came from PBMCs. The receptors here all came from a woman aged 40 to 50 in good health and CMV-seronegative. CDR3s include the opening cysteine and the closing phenylalanine or tryptophan. Each record gives: D gene, J gene, clone size, V gene, CDR3 protein, CDR3 DNA. D genes are given only for firm matches. The size field is filled for only some rows; it gives once, few, many or a size class.

d_gene: -
j_gene: TRBJ2-7
abundance: few
v_gene: TRBV21-1
CDR3aa: CASSKSTGPRYEQYF
CDR3nt: TGTGCCAGCAGCAAGTCTACAGGGCCCAGGTACGAGCAGTACTTC

d_gene: -
j_gene: TRBJ2-2
abundance: few
v_gene: TRBV15
CDR3aa: CATSRDRPTYTGELFF
CDR3nt: TGTGCCACCAGCAGAGACAGGCCGACCTACACCGGGGAGCTGTTTTTT

d_gene: -
j_gene: TRBJ1-5
abundance: -
v_gene: TRBV28
CDR3aa: CASSLGSGGNQPQHF
CDR3nt: TGTGCCAGCAGTTTAGGGTCAGGGGGCAATCAGCCCCAGCATTTT

d_gene: -
j_gene: TRBJ1-4
abundance: few
v_gene: TRBV7-9
CDR3aa: CASSFEGKLFF
CDR3nt: TGTGCCAGCAGCTTTGAGGGAAAACTGTTTTTT

d_gene: -
j_gene: TRBJ2-5
abundance: -
v_gene: TRBV7-2
CDR3aa: CASSLAREETQYF
CDR3nt: TGTGCCAGCAGCTTAGCTAGGGAGGAGACCCAGTACTTC

d_gene: -
j_gene: TRBJ1-2
abundance: few
v_gene: TRBV6-4
CDR3aa: CASSEDSGYGYTF
CDR3nt: TGTGCCAGCAGTGAAGACAGTGGCTATGGCTACACCTTC

d_gene: TRBD1
j_gene: TRBJ1-2
abundance: -
v_gene: TRBV5-1
CDR3aa: CASSLFGQGAYGYTF
CDR3nt: TGCGCCAGCAGCTTGTTCGGACAGGGGGCCTATGGCTACACCTTC

d_gene: TRBD2
j_gene: TRBJ2-1
abundance: -
v_gene: TRBV27
CDR3aa: CASRKNAGDPLYYNEQFF
CDR3nt: TGTGCCAGCAGAAAGAATGCGGGAGACCCCCTCTATTACAATGAGCAGTTCTTC

d_gene: -
j_gene: TRBJ2-2
abundance: -
v_gene: TRBV9
CDR3aa: CASSVDLRGELFF
CDR3nt: TGTGCCAGCAGCGTAGATCTCCGGGGGGAGCTGTTTTTT

d_gene: -
j_gene: TRBJ1-1
abundance: -
v_gene: TRBV9
CDR3aa: CASSARGGAEAFF
CDR3nt: TGTGCCAGCAGTGCAAGGGGTGGGGCAGAAGCTTTCTTT

d_gene: -
j_gene: TRBJ1-5
abundance: -
v_gene: TRBV30
CDR3aa: CAWTTGLSPNQPQHF
CDR3nt: TGTGCCTGGACCACAGGCCTTTCCCCCAATCAGCCCCAGCATTTT

d_gene: -
j_gene: TRBJ1-2
abundance: few
v_gene: TRBV9
CDR3aa: CASSSNNLGAYGYTF
CDR3nt: TGTGCCAGCAGCTCTAACAACCTAGGAGCTTATGGCTACACCTTC

d_gene: TRBD1
j_gene: TRBJ1-1
abundance: -
v_gene: TRBV10-3
CDR3aa: CAINPDRATEAFF
CDR3nt: TGTGCCATCAACCCAGACAGGGCCACTGAAGCTTTCTTT

d_gene: TRBD2
j_gene: TRBJ2-3
abundance: -
v_gene: TRBV7-3
CDR3aa: CASSSGLAGVADTQYF
CDR3nt: TGTGCCAGCAGCTCCGGACTAGCGGGAGTCGCAGATACGCAGTATTTT

d_gene: -
j_gene: TRBJ1-2
abundance: -
v_gene: TRBV4-2
CDR3aa: CASSQDLTWGFYGYTF
CDR3nt: TGTGCCAGCAGCCAAGATCTCACGTGGGGCTTCTATGGCTACACCTTC

d_gene: TRBD1
j_gene: TRBJ1-5
abundance: -
v_gene: TRBV7-9
CDR3aa: CASSPGTGGSWPQHF
CDR3nt: TGTGCCAGCAGCCCCGGGACAGGCGGTAGTTGGCCCCAGCATTTT

d_gene: -
j_gene: TRBJ1-2
abundance: -
v_gene: TRBV5-4
CDR3aa: CASSPIQEFGYGYTF
CDR3nt: TGTGCCAGCAGTCCCATTCAGGAATTTGGCTATGGCTACACCTTC